This TCR beta chain was identified during a study of identical twins. TCRdb re-called the 5' RACE reads with MiXCR, one entry per CDR3 protein. Among some 460,000 distinct CDR3 sequences listed, 14% were seen once. This clonotype was counted between two and nine times. What it binds is not known. Study results and limitations: There was more out-of-frame TCR alpha sharing in monozygotic twins than models estimated. Twin pairs had excess sharing that was weaker in beta out-of-frame sequences.

CDR3 length: 16 residues. Germline trimming cut 6 bases from V and 0 bases from J; bases unmatched to any gene: 5. Germline V gene data show CDR1 as MDHEN and CDR2 as SYDVKM. Another study also made use of these data, one on yellow fever vaccine responses in identical twins.

The sequenced material came from CD4+ T cells sorted from blood. The sequence was collected from a young woman in good health. This chain joins TRBV28 and TRBJ2-3, with TRBD2 matching 11 bases. CDR3 DNA: TGTGCCAGCAGGGAATCTAGCGGGGGGAGCACAGATACGCAGTATTTT. This encodes CASRESSGGSTDTQYF.